Presented here are 26 T cell receptor beta chains from one specimen sequenced in a study of T cells in Graves' hyperthyroidism and ophthalmopathy. Using RNA transcripts as the source, TCR beta CDR3 regions were amplified. TCR CDR3 regions were first amplified by RT-PCR with HTBI primers. Each CDR3 protein is one row after TCRdb ran MiXCR on the multiplex PCR reads. The profile shows about 560,000 distinct CDR3 sequences, approximately 15% of them singletons. Sequenced material: blood. These receptors were obtained from a woman between 18 and 30 years old with Graves' hyperthyroidism.

This clonotype was observed many times. The J gene is TRBJ2-7, the V gene TRBV27; D is undetermined. The V end was cut by 8 bases, the J end by 6 bases, with 17 bases between. The CDR3 is made up of 13 amino acids. The germline gives CDR1 MNHEY, CDR2 SMNVEV (reference sequence). The CDR3 nucleotides read TGTGCCAGCTCTTCAGCGCCACTCGCCGAGCAGTACTTC. It translates to CASSSAPLAEQYF.

This clonotype was recorded at least ten times. The chain links TRBV7-9 to TRBJ2-1; D gene unclear. The V end lost 3 bases, the J end lost 8 bases, and 8 bases lay between the germline ends. The CDR3 is 12 amino acids. CDR1 is SEHNR and CDR2 is FQNEAQ in the germline V gene (reference sequence). The CDR3 sequence is CASSFPPDEQFF. CDR3 DNA: TGTGCCAGCAGCTTCCCCCCCGATGAGCAGTTCTTC.

This clonotype occurred a few times. CDR3 DNA: TGTGCCAGCAGCCAAGGTCGGAGCGTGGGGGTAAGGGAGACCCAGTACTTC. Protein: CASSQGRSVGVRETQYF. The rearrangement joins TRBV14 to TRBJ2-5; perhaps D is TRBD1 or TRBD2 (5 bases each). The CDR3 spans 17 residues. Germline lookup yields CDR1 SGHDN and CDR2 FVKESK. Trimming took off 1 base at V and 5 bases at J, with 20 bases between the two ends.

The sample holds a few counts of this clonotype. This chain uses TRBV5-1 with TRBJ2-2; D is possibly TRBD1 (6 bases). V dropped 4 bases and J dropped 7 bases, with 20 bases sitting between them. The CDR3 loop spans 16 amino acids. Germline CDR1 reads SGHRS; CDR2 reads YFSETQ. CDR3 DNA sequence: TGCGCCAGCAGCCGCTCTGTCACAGGGACGGGCGGGGAGCTGTTTTTT. Its translation: CASSRSVTGTGGELFF.

The chain links TRBV20-1 to TRBJ2-7; D not certain. CDR3 length: 15 residues. Trimming cost V 1 base and J 2 bases, with 15 bases left between them. The germline V gene encodes CDR1 DFQATT and CDR2 SNEGSKA (reference sequence). The DNA of the CDR3 is TGCAGTGCTAGAGCGAGGAGAGCGCAAGCCTACGAGCAGTACTTC. It codes for CSARARRAQAYEQYF.

The sample holds a few counts of this clonotype. The chain joins TRBV7-2 to TRBJ2-7; TRBD1 matches at 8 bases. The CDR3 is 16 amino acids. With V trimmed by 3 bases and J by 6 bases, 13 bases remained unmatched. The germline CDR1 and CDR2 sequences are SGHTA and FQGNSA. In DNA, the CDR3 is TGTGCCAGCAGCTTCTTCGTCCGGACAGGGTTGTCCGAGCAGTACTTC. This sequence encodes CASSFFVRTGLSEQYF.

The rearrangement joins TRBV3-1 to TRBJ1-1; tentative D call: TRBD1 (5 bases). This CDR3 is 16 amino acids long. Germline V gene data show CDR1 as LGHDT and CDR2 as YNNKEL (reference sequence). Trimming removed 0 bases at V and 6 bases at J, with 17 bases between. The chain's CDR3 is CASSQDSMRGTPEAFF. The CDR3 DNA sequence: TGTGCCAGCAGCCAAGATAGTATGAGGGGAACTCCTGAAGCTTTCTTT.

In its sample, this clonotype was seen many times. V and J are TRBV20-1 and TRBJ1-3, with a tentative D call TRBD1 (5 bases). This CDR3 region has 13 residues. V lost 1 base to trimming and J lost 2 bases, with 6 bases between them. Per germline, CDR1 DFQATT and CDR2 SNEGSKA (reference sequence). This chain's CDR3 is CSARGGAGNTIYF. The CDR3 region has the DNA TGCAGTGCTAGAGGAGGGGCTGGAAACACCATATATTTT.

This clonotype was observed many times. The chain recombines TRBV24-1 with TRBJ1-1, with no clear D. Germline values: CDR1 KGHDR, CDR2 SFDVKD. This CDR3 is built from 11 residues. V gave up 1 base and J gave up 7 bases, with 3 bases separating them. The DNA of the CDR3 is TGTGCCACCAGTGATTTTTATGAAGCTTTCTTT. Translation: CATSDFYEAFF.

Note on this clonotype: A much larger clone sits a single nucleotide away, making a read error possible. V is TRBV20-1 and J is TRBJ2-7; a possible D gene is TRBD1 (6 bases). The CDR3 extends over 14 amino acids. Looked up from germline, CDR1 is DFQATT and CDR2 is SNEGSKA (reference sequence). CDR3 sequence reads: CSAREGTSPYELYF. The CDR3 bases are TGCAGTGCTAGAGAAGGGACAAGCCCCTACGAGCTGTACTTC.

The rearrangement links TRBV6-4 to TRBJ2-1, with 10 positions matching TRBD2. This CDR3 contains 15 residues. Trimming cost V 2 bases and J 8 bases; bases outside gene matches: 6. The V gene's germline CDR1 is MRHNA and CDR2 SNTAGT. In nucleotides, the CDR3 is TGTGCCAGCAGTGACGTGAGCGGGGGGGCCTATGAGCAGTTCTTC. Protein sequence: CASSDVSGGAYEQFF.

This clonotype was counted a single time. The chain employs TRBV18 and TRBJ2-7; TRBD2 aligns across 10 bases. The CDR3 totals 13 residues. The V segment lost 3 bases and the J segment 5 bases; nucleotides outside the gene matches: 1. The germline gives CDR1 KGHSH, CDR2 LQKENI. CDR3 sequence: CASSPGLADEQYF. The CDR3 DNA sequence: TGTGCCAGCTCACCCGGACTAGCGGACGAGCAGTACTTC.

This clonotype was counted at least ten times. The chain recombines TRBV7-2 with TRBJ1-2; D is perhaps TRBD1 (6 bases). Trimming took off 3 bases at V and 2 bases at J, with 13 bases between the two ends. CDR3 length: 15 amino acids. Per germline, CDR1 SGHTA and CDR2 FQGNSA. CDR3 sequence (DNA): TGTGCCAGCAGCTTGGACAGCCGCCCGAACTATGGCTACACCTTC. Its protein is CASSLDSRPNYGYTF.

This clonotype was counted many times. The V and J genes are TRBV4-1 and TRBJ2-3; 10 positions match TRBD2. The length of the CDR3 is 15 residues. V dropped 4 bases and J dropped 0; count of bases not matched to a gene: 1. Germline assignment: CDR1 MGHRA and CDR2 YSYEKL. CDR3 nucleotide sequence: TGCGCCAGCAGCCGTAGCGGGGGGAGCACAGATACGCAGTATTTT. Amino acids: CASSRSGGSTDTQYF.

This clonotype has only a few counts. The chain recombines TRBV16 with TRBJ1-1; a possible D gene is TRBD1 (6 bases). The CDR3 has 15 residues. Trimming cost V 6 bases and J 4 bases, with 18 bases left between them. Germline CDR1 is KGHSY and CDR2 is FQNENV. CDR3 sequence (DNA): TGTGCCAGCAGACGAGCGGGGGGGCCGAGCACTGAAGCTTTCTTT. Its protein product is CASRRAGGPSTEAFF.

With regard to this clonotype: A much larger clone lies a single base off, so this may be a read error. The chain combines TRBV6-1 with TRBJ2-7, with 7 positions matching TRBD1. CDR1 is MNHNS, CDR2 SASEGT, per germline. The CDR3 has 13 amino acids. DNA for the CDR3: TGTGCCGGACAGACAGGGACCTCCTCCGAGCAGTACTTC. Encoded protein: CAGQTGTSSEQYF.

This clonotype showed up just a few times. V usage is TRBV24-1 and J usage is TRBJ2-3; TRBD2 might be the D (5 bases). The V gene's germline CDR1 is KGHDR and CDR2 SFDVKD. The CDR3 length is 15 residues. Between the trimmed V and J ends, which lost 6 bases and 0 bases, there was a span of 12 bases. The CDR3 DNA reads TGTGCCACCAGTCGGGAAACCACTAGCACAGATACGCAGTATTTT. It translates to CATSRETTSTDTQYF.

This clonotype was counted only a few times. The rearrangement joins TRBV14 to TRBJ2-2, with D unresolved. Trimming left V 4 bases short and J 7 bases short, with 13 bases between. The CDR3 has 14 residues. CDR1 and CDR2 (germline): SGHDN, FVKESK. CDR3 nucleotides: TGTGCCAGCAGCCGGCGGCAGCTCGTCGGGGAGCTGTTTTTT. It yields the protein CASSRRQLVGELFF.

This clonotype has at least ten counts. The chain is built from TRBV6-1 and TRBJ2-7; 7 bases are a match to TRBD2. Germline V gene data show CDR1 as MNHNS and CDR2 as SASEGT. The CDR3 is 14 amino acids. V shed 3 bases and J 3 bases; nucleotides not matched to a gene: 5. In DNA, the CDR3 is TGTGCCAGCAGTGACGGCGGGGGTGGCTACGAGCAGTACTTC. It yields the protein CASSDGGGGYEQYF.

This clonotype was recorded at least ten times. The chain joins TRBV18 to TRBJ2-7, with D possibly being TRBD1 (6 bases). The V gene lost 1 base and the J gene lost 7 bases, with 17 bases spanning the gap. Germline V gene data show CDR1 as KGHSH and CDR2 as LQKENI. The CDR3 loop spans 15 amino acids. CDR3 nucleotides: TGTGCCAGCTCACCACAACAGGGAGATATACGAGAGCAGTACTTC. Its protein product is CASSPQQGDIREQYF.

In this sample, this clonotype turned up many times. The chain couples TRBV12-3 or TRBV12-4 to TRBJ1-2, with unresolved D. This CDR3 has 14 amino acids. Trimming stripped 5 bases from V and 4 bases from J, with 14 bases between. Here the CDR3 reads CASSPGLSGYGYTF. The CDR3 region has the DNA TGTGCCAGCAGTCCCGGGCTAAGTGGCTATGGCTACACCTTC.

This clonotype was picked up many times. The chain couples TRBV5-6 to TRBJ1-2; D may be TRBD1 (6 bases). Trimming removed 4 bases at V and 4 bases at J, with 14 bases between. The CDR3 is 14 residues long. The germline V gene encodes CDR1 SGHDT and CDR2 YYEEEE. The CDR3 reads CASSHTGTTYGYTF. The CDR3 DNA is TGTGCCAGCAGCCATACCGGGACAACCTATGGCTACACCTTC.

The V and J genes are TRBV28 and TRBJ2-5; the match to TRBD1 covers 10 bases. The CDR3 is made up of 15 amino acids. From germline, CDR1 is MDHEN and CDR2 SYDVKM. V shed 4 bases, J shed 6 bases, and the junction held 8 bases outside the gene matches. CDR3 coding DNA: TGTGCCAGCAGTTCCACCGGGACAGGGGTAAAGACCCAGTACTTC. Translating it yields CASSSTGTGVKTQYF.

The V gene is TRBV20-1, the J gene TRBJ2-3; D perhaps matches TRBD1 (5 bases). The length of the CDR3 is 14 residues. Germline V gene lookup returns CDR1 DFQATT and CDR2 SNEGSKA (reference sequence). V lost 4 bases to trimming and J lost 5 bases, with 16 bases between them. The CDR3 spells CSATLGLRGDTQYF. The CDR3 nucleotides are TGCAGTGCTACGTTGGGGTTAAGGGGAGATACGCAGTATTTT.

The gene calls are TRBV24-1 and TRBJ2-3, with 7 bases that match TRBD1. The CDR3 loop spans 17 amino acids. From germline, CDR1 is KGHDR and CDR2 SFDVKD. Trimming at V came to 4 bases and at J to 0 bases, leaving 9 bases not matched to a gene. This chain's CDR3 is CATSDPAGTASTDTQYF. CDR3 nucleotide sequence: TGTGCCACCAGTGACCCGGCCGGGACAGCTAGCACAGATACGCAGTATTTT.

This clonotype has ten or more counts. The chain carries TRBV18 and TRBJ2-1; D is undetermined. CDR1 and CDR2 from the germline V gene are KGHSH and LQKENI. The V end was cut by 0 bases, the J end by 10 bases, with 10 bases between. The CDR3 runs 13 residues. The CDR3 reads CASSPPRASEQFF. The CDR3 nucleotides read TGTGCCAGCTCACCACCTCGGGCTTCAGAGCAGTTCTTC.